This TCR beta chain was recovered during a study of T cells in localized non-small cell lung cancer. Germline CDR1 reads LGHNA; CDR2 reads YNFKEQ. The CDR3 consists of 16 residues. V was cut by 2 bases and J by 0 bases, with 12 bases left in between. The repertoire was sequenced with immunoSEQ multiplex PCR; TCRdb's copy has only in-frame clones and lacks some. The table has fewer than 35,000 clones, roughly 90% seen once. Sequenced here: peripheral blood mononuclear cells, sampled before any cancer treatment. This rearrangement joins TRBV4-2 to TRBJ2-3; either TRBD1 or TRBD2 may supply D (7 bases each). The source is a man aged 40-75 years with stage III lung adenocarcinoma. The CDR3: CASSQPGGASTDTQYF. The CDR3 DNA sequence: TGTGCCAGCAGCCAACCAGGGGGGGCCAGCACAGATACGCAGTATTTT.